This record looks at one TCR beta chain sequence and its context. What it recognizes is unknown. Researchers prepared the TRB cDNA libraries using 5' RACE with UMI labels. TCRdb reworked the 5' RACE reads into one entry per CDR3 protein, no DNA. The repertoire table contains about 63,000 distinct CDR3 sequences. This entry is derived from a study of CXCR3-negative and CXCR3-positive naive CD8 T cells. This CDR3 is built from 14 residues. Germline values: CDR1 MGHDK, CDR2 SYGVNS. Sorting was done in triplicate for each CD8+ T cell subset (roughly 300,000 cells each). CD45RO-CCR7+CD27+CD95- marked naive CD8+ T cells. General study points: After cryopreservation, expression of CXCR3 was partially reduced, and most assays were run with fresh PBMCs. Comparison of naive subsets found surface CD5 to be comparable, and TCR strength was inferred on the basis of TRB CDR3 properties. TRB CDR3s were more hydrophobic in CXCR3-positive than in CXCR3-negative naive cells.

V usage is TRBV25-1 and J usage is TRBJ2-7. The receptor comes from a human donor in good health. Some clones in this sample may be carry-over from other donors' samples. The sequencing sample was made of naive CXCR3+ CD8+ T cells from blood. Sample subset: CD45RO-CCR7+CD27+CD95- naive CD8+ T cells expressing CXCR3 (TNR3+). The CDR3 protein is CASSDLDTSYEQYF.